This is a list of T cell receptor beta chains from one sample in a study of T cell clones after liver transplantation. TCRdb keeps only in-frame clones here, not all; method: immunoSEQ multiplex PCR. The table has fewer than 65,000 clones, roughly nine tenths seen once. Sequenced here: CD8+ T cells from blood, sampled 12 months after liver transplant. The receptors originated from a human patient who received a liver transplant. Some T cells may be transferred from the graft donor. Both conserved end residues are part of each CDR3. D genes are given only for firm matches. Clone size appears in some rows only: once, few, many, or a class for an expanded clone.

abundance	v_gene	d_gene	j_gene	CDR3nt	CDR3aa
NA	TRBV4-3	TRBD2	TRBJ2-1	TGCGCCAGCAGCCAAACAGTAGCGGGAGAGGGGTACAATGAGCAGTTCTTC	CASSQTVAGEGYNEQFF
NA	TRBV7-2	NA	TRBJ2-3	TGTGCCAGCAGCCCGGGGGCGGTTAGCACAGATACGCAGTATTTT	CASSPGAVSTDTQYF
NA	TRBV5-6	NA	TRBJ2-7	TGTGCCAGCAGCCCCCCGGTCGGGGAGCAGTACTTC	CASSPPVGEQYF
NA	TRBV28	TRBD1	TRBJ2-7	TGTGCCAGCAGTCCCCGACAGGGGGCGACCTACGAGCAGTACTTC	CASSPRQGATYEQYF
NA	TRBV28	NA	TRBJ1-5	TGTGCCAGCAGTTCTGCCCGGGTTTCAAATCAGCCCCAGCATTTT	CASSSARVSNQPQHF
NA	TRBV19	TRBD1	TRBJ1-1	TGTGCCAGTAGTGCCACCGGGACAGGGGCGCCTGAAGCTTTCTTT	CASSATGTGAPEAFF
NA	TRBV28	NA	TRBJ2-7	TGTGCCAGCAGTTTCCCCAGACCCCCCTACGAGCAGTACTTC	CASSFPRPPYEQYF
once	TRBV7-9	NA	TRBJ2-7	TGTGCCAGCAGCATTACCACCACTATGGTAATCTACGAGCAGTACTTC	CASSITTTMVIYEQYF
NA	TRBV27	NA	TRBJ2-3	TGTGCCAGCAGCTTAGAGGACACAGATACGCAGTATTTT	CASSLEDTDTQYF
NA	TRBV27	NA	TRBJ2-7	TGTGCCAGCTCCCTTGGGGGGCTACACGAGCAGTACTTC	CASSLGGLHEQYF
NA	TRBV6-5	NA	TRBJ2-5	TGTGCCAGCAGTTACATTGGTGGGGAGACCCAGTACTTC	CASSYIGGETQYF
few	TRBV5-6	NA	TRBJ2-1	TGTGCCAGCAGCTCCCATGAGGGACACTACAATGAGCAGTTCTTC	CASSSHEGHYNEQFF
NA	TRBV19	NA	TRBJ1-5	TGTGCCAGTAGTGTGCTGCGACAGGGCAATCAGCCCCAGCATTTT	CASSVLRQGNQPQHF
few	TRBV9	NA	TRBJ2-3	TGTGCCAGCAGCGTAGCGGATAGGGAGGTGGATACGCAGTATTTT	CASSVADREVDTQYF
NA	TRBV7-9	NA	TRBJ1-5	TGTGCCAGCAGCTTAGCGAATCAGCCCCAGCATTTT	CASSLANQPQHF
NA	TRBV10-3	NA	TRBJ2-5	TGTGCCATCAGTGGGGATGTGGGGCCGTTTGAGACCCAGTACTTC	CAISGDVGPFETQYF
NA	TRBV4-1	NA	TRBJ1-3	TGCGCCAGCAGCCTCAACGAAGGAAATCCTGGAAACACCATATATTTT	CASSLNEGNPGNTIYF
NA	TRBV5-4	NA	TRBJ2-2	TGTGCCAGCAGCTTGGGGTGGGAGAACACCGGGGAGCTGTTTTTT	CASSLGWENTGELFF
NA	TRBV5-6	TRBD2	TRBJ2-1	TGTGCCAGCAGCTTGTCGGGACTAATTGGCTATGAGCAGTTCTTC	CASSLSGLIGYEQFF
NA	TRBV4-3	TRBD1	TRBJ2-1	TGCGCCAGCAGCCAATTCCGGGACAGGCCCGACAATGAGCAGTTCTTC	CASSQFRDRPDNEQFF
NA	TRBV9	TRBD2	TRBJ2-1	TGTGCCAGCAGCCCCCCTCTAGCGGGAGCCCAGTTCTTC	CASSPPLAGAQFF
NA	TRBV15	NA	TRBJ2-1	TGTGCCACCAGCAGAGATCGCAGGGTCAGCTCCTACAATGAGCAGTTCTTC	CATSRDRRVSSYNEQFF
NA	TRBV5-6	TRBD1	TRBJ2-6	TGTGCCAGCTCGACAGGGGTTAATCCCGGGGCCAACGTCCTGACTTTC	CASSTGVNPGANVLTF
once	TRBV25-1	NA	TRBJ2-7	TGTGCCAGCTCCCGACTGGTCTCCTACGAGCAGTACTTC	CASSRLVSYEQYF
NA	TRBV7-8	TRBD1	TRBJ1-1	TGTGCCAGCAGTACCCGGGGAGGGGGCGAGACTGAAGCTTTCTTT	CASSTRGGGETEAFF
once	TRBV28	NA	TRBJ1-5	TGTGCCAGCAGTTTGACAAGGGTCAGGCCCCAGCATTTT	CASSLTRVRPQHF
NA	TRBV14	NA	TRBJ2-1	TGTGCCAGCAGCGTACTTTTCGGTAGCGGTGCCTCCTACAATGAGCAGTTCTTC	CASSVLFGSGASYNEQFF
NA	TRBV9	TRBD1	TRBJ2-7	TGTGCCAGCAGCGTAGCGGGGACAGGGAGTCCCTACGAGCAGTACTTC	CASSVAGTGSPYEQYF
NA	TRBV4-3	NA	TRBJ1-1	TGCGCCAGCAGCCAAGATCGGGGACGGGGGAACACTGAAGCTTTCTTT	CASSQDRGRGNTEAFF
NA	TRBV4-2	TRBD1	TRBJ2-2	TGTGCCAGCAGCCAAGAGGTGGGGACAGTAAACACCGGGGAGCTGTTTTTT	CASSQEVGTVNTGELFF
NA	TRBV4-1	NA	TRBJ1-1	TGCGCCAGCAGCCAAGTTGATGGCAGGAACACTGAAGCTTTCTTT	CASSQVDGRNTEAFF
NA	TRBV2	NA	TRBJ1-1	TGTGCCAGCAGTGAAGTGGGGACGGACCTTGAAGGGAAAGCTTTCTTT	CASSEVGTDLEGKAFF
NA	TRBV7-7	NA	TRBJ2-2	TGTGCCAGCAGCTATAGATTGTCGGGAACCGGGGAGCTGTTTTTT	CASSYRLSGTGELFF
NA	TRBV27	NA	TRBJ1-5	TGTGCCAGCAGCGCCGGAAGCAATCAGCCCCAGCATTTT	CASSAGSNQPQHF
NA	TRBV28	NA	TRBJ2-7	TGTGCCAGCAATTCGTTAGATCTCTCCTCCTACGAGCAGTACTTC	CASNSLDLSSYEQYF
NA	TRBV5-1	TRBD1	TRBJ1-1	TGCGCCAGCAGCTTGGTTTACAGGGGGCCGAACACTGAAGCTTTCTTT	CASSLVYRGPNTEAFF